This is a list of T cell receptor beta chains from one sample in a study of T cells in Graves' hyperthyroidism and ophthalmopathy. TCRdb re-called the multiplex PCR reads with MiXCR, one entry per CDR3 protein. The profile shows a few hundred thousand distinct CDR3 sequences, around 20% of them singletons. The specimen was blood. These receptors all stem from a woman aged 45-65 years with Graves' hyperthyroidism. Both conserved end residues are part of each CDR3. Not all rows give a size; the values are once, few, many and, for expanded clones, a class.

size,V,J,CDR3
once,TRBV7-2,TRBJ2-1,CASSPTSGRTPYNEQFF
many,TRBV11-2,TRBJ2-5,CASSLGAGEQETQYF
many,TRBV6-1,TRBJ1-2,CASSSTGEGYTF
-,TRBV4-1,TRBJ2-1,CASSRAPGLFNEQFF
-,TRBV7-3,TRBJ2-2,CASSPTSGRVGELFF
many,TRBV20-1,TRBJ2-7,CSAPENGQGVYEQYF
-,TRBV6-2/TRBV6-3,TRBJ1-5,CASTRPGQSNQPQHF
many,TRBV2,TRBJ2-7,CASSESGTPYEQYF
-,TRBV5-6,TRBJ2-7,CASSYSGTGHFEQYF
many,TRBV28,TRBJ1-2,CASSLGREYGYTF
few,TRBV2,TRBJ1-4,CASSDYRVTFSNFNEKLFF
many,TRBV2,TRBJ1-2,CASRLGTANYGYTF
-,TRBV20-1,TRBJ2-5,CSAPSGRASETQYF
-,TRBV20-1,TRBJ2-1,CSATPPFLYNEQFF
-,TRBV7-2,TRBJ2-4,CASSLGGVKGKNIQYF
-,TRBV4-1,TRBJ1-6,CASSQEGRVGGNSPLHF
many,TRBV12-3/TRBV12-4,TRBJ2-5,CASTPSGSLRETQYF
many,TRBV20-1,TRBJ2-2,CSARRGDREWRAGELFF
many,TRBV7-6,TRBJ2-2,CASSSSPRTLNTGELFF
-,TRBV27,TRBJ1-1,CASRLGGTGSAEAFF
many,TRBV6-1,TRBJ1-1,CASSRSGTGHTEAFF
many,TRBV30,TRBJ2-7,CACRGTAGEQYF
few,TRBV9,TRBJ2-7,CASSVTGARYEQYF
-,TRBV18,TRBJ1-1,CASSPRSGGWDTEAFF
many,TRBV27,TRBJ2-7,CASKGFPTYEQYF
-,TRBV6-1,TRBJ2-5,CASDLGRQETQYF
-,TRBV4-1,TRBJ2-2,CASSQGQGVNTGELFF
few,TRBV28,TRBJ1-2,CASSTGAYSYGYTF
many,TRBV13,TRBJ1-1,CASSPGGVDTEAFF
many,TRBV3-1,TRBJ2-7,CASSQAGARGYEQYF
-,TRBV7-9,TRBJ2-5,CASSPYPDRRVQETQYF
-,TRBV12-3/TRBV12-4,TRBJ1-5,CASSFRGRSNQPQHF
many,TRBV11-3,TRBJ2-5,CASSLARGPRRETQYF
many,TRBV7-9,TRBJ1-3,CASAKTGAISGNTIYF
-,TRBV20-1,TRBJ1-3,CSVRSGGQNGNTIYF
many,TRBV2,TRBJ2-1,CASETGGSYNEQFF
many,TRBV20-1,TRBJ2-2,CSSYAGTANTGELFF
many,TRBV28,TRBJ2-7,CASRRLAGVHEQYF
many,TRBV2,TRBJ1-6,CATQIGGRNSPLHF
-,TRBV10-3,TRBJ2-5,CAISQDSFQETQYF
few,TRBV7-6,TRBJ2-3,CASSLDSPDTQYF
few,TRBV12-3/TRBV12-4,TRBJ1-5,CASSFGEGNQPQHF
many,TRBV24-1,TRBJ2-1,CATSDFSNEQFF
many,TRBV7-8,TRBJ1-3,CASSLRGAGNTIYF
many,TRBV2,TRBJ2-1,CASSEFASGTNEQFF
-,TRBV20-1,TRBJ1-2,CSARTDQGSANYGYTF
many,TRBV2,TRBJ1-5,CASSEASGDRFNQPQHF
many,TRBV20-1,TRBJ1-1,CSARALPYTEAFF